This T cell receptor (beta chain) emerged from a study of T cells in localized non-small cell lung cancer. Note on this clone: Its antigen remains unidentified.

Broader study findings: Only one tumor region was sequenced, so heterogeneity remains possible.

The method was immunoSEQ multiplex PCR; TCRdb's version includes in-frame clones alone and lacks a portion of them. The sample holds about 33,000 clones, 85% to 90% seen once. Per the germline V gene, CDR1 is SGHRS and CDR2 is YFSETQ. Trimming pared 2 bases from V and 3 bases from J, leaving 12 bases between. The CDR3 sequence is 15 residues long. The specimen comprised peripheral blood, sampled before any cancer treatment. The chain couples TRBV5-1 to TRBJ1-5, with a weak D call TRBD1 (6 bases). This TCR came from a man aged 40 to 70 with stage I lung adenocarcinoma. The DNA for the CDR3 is TGCGCCAGCAGCTTTTCCGGACAGTTCAATCAGCCCCAGCATTTT. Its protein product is CASSFSGQFNQPQHF. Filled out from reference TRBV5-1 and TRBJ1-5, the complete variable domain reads KAGVTQTPRYLIKTRGQQVTLSCSPISGHRSVSWYQQTPGQGLQFLFEYFSETQRNKGNFPGRFSGRQFSNSRSEMNVSTLELGDSALYLCASSFSGQFNQPQHFGDGTRLSIL.